This TCR beta chain was captured by sequencing in a study of PD-L1 blockade in urothelial cancer. Whole-study context: Analysis of the blood was performed 3 weeks (second dose) and 6 weeks after treatment start.

Losses at the gene ends were 4 bases for V and 8 bases for J; bases not matched to a gene: 5. Per germline, CDR1 KGHSH and CDR2 LQKENI. This CDR3 is built from 14 residues. Into every PCR, synthetic TCR analog templates were spiked. The assay was immunoSEQ multiplex PCR, and TCRdb's table has in-frame clones only and misses some. The table shows approximately 100,000 clones, with roughly nine tenths occurring only once. Samples were collected from each patient before treatment and during treatment. Each patient gave between 1 and 8 of them in total. The chain has TRBV18 and TRBJ1-4, with 9 bases identical to TRBD1. The sequence came from a woman older than 75 with urothelial cancer. The sequencing used PBMCs, collected around atezolizumab (anti-PD-L1) treatment. The chain's CDR3 is CASSRTGEREKLFF. CDR3 sequence (DNA): TGTGCCAGCTCACGGACAGGGGAGAGGGAAAAACTGTTTTTT.